These 13 T cell receptor beta chains were sequenced from one sample in a study of CD4 T cells in relation to SARS-CoV-2 and coronaviruses. This table comes from immunoSEQ multiplex PCR, and its TCRdb copy is limited to in-frame clones, with some not included. The top ten hold 1.5% to 2% of the sample, which has 65,000 or so clones, around 87% seen once. CD4+ T cells from unexposed donors were obtained before the COVID-19 pandemic (2011-2018). The sequenced sample was memory CD4+ T cells from PBMCs. The receptor set was obtained from a human donor in good health.

This chain links TRBV6-6 with TRBJ2-7; D unresolved. With 4 bases removed from V and 6 bases from J, the gap between germline ends came to 10 bases. CDR3 length: 12 amino acids. Germline V lookup: CDR1 MNHNY, CDR2 SVGAGI (reference sequence). CDR3 sequence: CASSSPPREQYF. The CDR3, as DNA: TGTGCCAGCAGTTCCCCTCCCCGCGAGCAGTACTTC.

This clone appeared a single time. This sequence joins TRBV9 and TRBJ2-3, with D perhaps matching TRBD2 (6 bases). V dropped 2 bases and J dropped 6 bases, with 25 bases sitting between them. This CDR3 has 18 amino acids. In germline, CDR1 is SGDLS, CDR2 YYNGEE. The CDR3 protein is CASSVGTTRSLFRDTQYF. CDR3 sequence (DNA): TGTGCCAGCAGCGTTGGAACGACTAGGTCTCTGTTTCGGGATACGCAGTATTTT. The full variable domain, completed using reference TRBV9 and TRBJ2-3, is DSGVTQTPKHLITATGQRVTLRCSPRSGDLSVYWYQQSLDQGLQFLIQYYNGEERAKGNILERFSAQQFPDLHSELNLSSLELGDSALYFCASSVGTTRSLFRDTQYFGPGTRLTVL.

The chain uses TRBV11-2 and TRBJ2-3, with 9 bases that match TRBD2. CDR1 is SGHAT and CDR2 is FQNNGV in the germline V gene. The J segment lost 3 bases and the V segment lost 2 bases, leaving 6 bases of the junction unmatched. The length of the CDR3 is 16 residues. For the CDR3, the DNA is TGTGCCAGCAGCTTACGGGCTAGCGGGGTGACAGATACGCAGTATTTT. It is translated as CASSLRASGVTDTQYF.

The CDR3 nucleotides read TGTGCCAGCAGAGCTAGCGGATACACTGAAGCTTTCTTT. Translation: CASRASGYTEAFF. The J gene is TRBJ1-1, the V gene TRBV6-5; unclear D gene. V lost 6 bases to trimming and J lost 3 bases, with 11 bases between them. The CDR3 extends over 13 amino acids. Germline values: CDR1 MNHEY, CDR2 SVGAGI.

The chain employs TRBV5-1 and TRBJ1-1; possibly TRBD1 for D (6 bases). CDR1 is SGHRS, CDR2 YFSETQ, per germline. Between the trimmed V and J ends, which lost 4 bases and 6 bases, there was a span of 19 bases. This CDR3 is built from 15 residues. The CDR3 DNA follows: TGCGCCAGCAGCAAAAGAGAGGGGAGGGGGGCTGAAGCTTTCTTT. Translated: CASSKREGRGAEAFF.

The chain joins TRBV7-9 to TRBJ1-1, with D tentatively TRBD1 (6 bases). The V end was cut by 1 base, the J end by 1 base, with 10 bases between. CDR1 and CDR2 from the germline V gene are SEHNR and FQNEAQ (reference sequence). This CDR3 has 15 amino acids. The CDR3 nucleotides read TGTGCCAGCAGCTTAGGGCTGGACAGGAACACTGAAGCTTTCTTT. This translates into CASSLGLDRNTEAFF. The full variable domain, completed using reference TRBV7-9 and TRBJ1-1, is DTGVSQNPRHKITKRGQNVTFRCDPISEHNRLYWYRQTLGQGPEFLTYFQNEAQLEKSRLLSDRFSAERPKGSFSTLEIQRTEQGDSAMYLCASSLGLDRNTEAFFGQGTRLTVV.

The J gene is TRBJ1-2, the V gene TRBV9; weak D call: TRBD1 (5 bases). The CDR3 loop spans 14 amino acids. The germline CDR1 and CDR2 sequences are SGDLS and YYNGEE. Between the trimmed V and J ends, which lost 0 bases and 7 bases, there was a span of 13 bases. CDR3 protein: CASSVANGAGGYTF. CDR3 DNA: TGTGCCAGCAGCGTAGCGAACGGGGCGGGTGGCTACACCTTC. The full variable domain, completed using reference TRBV9 and TRBJ1-2, is DSGVTQTPKHLITATGQRVTLRCSPRSGDLSVYWYQQSLDQGLQFLIQYYNGEERAKGNILERFSAQQFPDLHSELNLSSLELGDSALYFCASSVANGAGGYTFGSGTRLTVV.

The chain is built from TRBV7-2 and TRBJ2-7; TRBD2 agrees at 8 bases. The germline V gene has CDR1 SGHTA and CDR2 FQGNSA. Trimming at V came to 0 bases and at J to 2 bases, leaving 6 bases not matched to a gene. There are 16 residues in the CDR3. This CDR3 reads CASSLAGTGGPYEQYF. Here the CDR3 DNA reads TGTGCCAGCAGCTTAGCGGGGACGGGGGGGCCCTACGAGCAGTACTTC. Based on the CDR3 plus reference TRBV7-2 and TRBJ2-7, the full variable domain is GAGVSQSPSNKVTEKGKDVELRCDPISGHTALYWYRQSLGQGLEFLIYFQGNSAPDKSGLPSDRFSAERTGGSVSTLTIQRTQQEDSAVYLCASSLAGTGGPYEQYFGPGTRLTVT.

The chain has TRBV15 and TRBJ1-4; TRBD1 aligns across 12 bases. The length of the CDR3 is 15 residues. Losses at the gene ends were 3 bases for V and 7 bases for J; bases not matched to a gene: 3. Germline assignment: CDR1 LNHNV and CDR2 YYDKDF (reference sequence). The CDR3 DNA sequence: TGTGCCACCAGCAGGGGACAGGGGGCCGTTGAAAAACTGTTTTTT. As protein: CATSRGQGAVEKLFF.

The V gene is TRBV2, the J gene TRBJ2-7; 9 bases align to TRBD1. This CDR3 region has 13 residues. Per the germline V gene, CDR1 is SNHLY and CDR2 is FYNNEI. The J segment lost 2 bases and the V segment lost 6 bases, leaving 2 bases of the junction unmatched. The CDR3, as DNA: TGTGCCAGCAGCCGGGACAGGGCCTACGAGCAGTACTTC. Its translation is CASSRDRAYEQYF.

This chain uses TRBV5-1 with TRBJ2-3; maybe TRBD2 (5 bases). The germline CDR1 and CDR2 sequences are SGHRS and YFSETQ. V was cut by 0 bases and J by 5 bases, with 10 bases left in between. This CDR3 is built from 14 residues. The CDR3 DNA is TGCGCCAGCAGCTTGGTCGGGATCGAAGATACGCAGTATTTT. Its protein product is CASSLVGIEDTQYF. Together with reference TRBV5-1 and TRBJ2-3, the CDR3 gives the full variable domain: KAGVTQTPRYLIKTRGQQVTLSCSPISGHRSVSWYQQTPGQGLQFLFEYFSETQRNKGNFPGRFSGRQFSNSRSEMNVSTLELGDSALYLCASSLVGIEDTQYFGPGTRLTVL.

The chain employs TRBV28 and TRBJ2-5; tentatively, D is TRBD2 (6 bases). Trimming took off 3 bases at V and 6 bases at J, with 14 bases between the two ends. The CDR3 is 14 residues long. Per the germline V gene, CDR1 is MDHEN and CDR2 is SYDVKM. For the CDR3, the DNA is TGTGCCAGCAGTTTTTCTTTAGCGGTGAAGACCCAGTACTTC. This sequence encodes CASSFSLAVKTQYF. Looking up the rest from reference TRBV28 and TRBJ2-5 gives the full variable domain: DVKVTQSSRYLVKRTGEKVFLECVQDMDHENMFWYRQDPGLGLRLIYFSYDVKMKEKGDIPEGYSVSREKKERFSLILESASTNQTSMYLCASSFSLAVKTQYFGPGTRLLVL.

The J gene is TRBJ1-5, the V gene TRBV10-3; weak D call: TRBD1 (5 bases). V lost 4 bases and J 1 base, leaving 11 bases between the germline ends. The germline V gene has CDR1 ENHRY and CDR2 SYGVKD. This CDR3 comprises 15 residues. This CDR3 reads CAISGSRDSNQPQHF. In nucleotides, the CDR3 is TGTGCCATCAGTGGGTCCAGGGACAGCAATCAGCCCCAGCATTTT.